This record covers a single TCR beta chain. As yet, its antigen is unknown. The CDR3 is 14 amino acids. Germline-derived CDR1 and CDR2 are SGHAT and FQNNGV. Trimming cost V 5 bases and J 6 bases; bases outside gene matches: 10. This entry is derived from a study of cytomegalovirus exposure and HLA in healthy donors. General study points: Published work reported that the classifier diagnosed cytomegalovirus status with high specificity and sensitivity. Data from an earlier analysis indicated that most TCR beta V segments were productive either about 87% or about 30% of the time. A later analysis revealed that TCR association rates differed between HLA loci, peaking at DRB1 and bottoming out at HLA-C.

The PCR made use of 60 Vbeta and 13 Jbeta primers. Using immunoSEQ multiplex PCR, the repertoire was profiled, and TCRdb retains in-frame clones only, with some absent. The sample yields roughly 130,000 clones, roughly 70% seen once. Sample: PBMCs. The origin of this receptor is a woman in her forties in good health and CMV-seropositive. This rearrangement joins TRBV11-2 to TRBJ2-7; TRBD2 agrees at 7 bases. CDR3 DNA: TGTGCCAGCAGCCCAATAGCGGGTCGCGGCGAGCAGTACTTC. This codes for CASSPIAGRGEQYF.